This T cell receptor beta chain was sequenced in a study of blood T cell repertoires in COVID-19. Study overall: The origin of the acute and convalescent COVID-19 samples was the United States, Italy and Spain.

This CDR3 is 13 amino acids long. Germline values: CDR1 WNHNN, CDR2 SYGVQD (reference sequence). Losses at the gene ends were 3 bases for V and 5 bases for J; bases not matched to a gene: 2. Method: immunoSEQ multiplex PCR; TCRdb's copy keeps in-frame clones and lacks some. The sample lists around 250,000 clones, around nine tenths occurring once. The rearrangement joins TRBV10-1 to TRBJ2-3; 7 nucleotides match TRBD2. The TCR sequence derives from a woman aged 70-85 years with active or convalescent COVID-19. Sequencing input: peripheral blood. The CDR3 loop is CASSEGRGDTQYF. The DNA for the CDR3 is TGCGCCAGCAGTGAAGGGAGGGGAGATACGCAGTATTTT.